The clone carrying this T cell receptor beta chain appeared a few times. The antigen remains undetermined. Since a much larger clone is just one base distant, this may be a read error. These data come from a study of read filtering for tumor transcriptome and immune sequencing. Study-wide results and limits: Dropping single-read clonotypes raised IR-seq and RNA-seq shared-clonotype correlation.

Molecular barcoded adaptors covering alpha/delta and beta/gamma chains were used on roughly 400 ng RNA. TCRdb passed the reads through MiXCR, listing each CDR3 protein once. The top ten clones hold 9.5% to 12% of a sample with more than 100,000 distinct CDR3 sequences, 13% of them seen once. The CDR3 length is 17 residues. The source material was a population of CD138-negative cells sorted from bone marrow. The receptor was isolated from a donor over 35 with multiple myeloma. V and J are TRBV21-1 and TRBJ2-3; TRBD1, the D gene given by the table, was not confirmed from the DNA. TRBV21-1 corresponds to a pseudogene. Here the CDR3 DNA reads TGTGCCAGCGCCCCGGGGAGAAGAGTACATATCACAGATACGCAGTATTTT. Translating it yields CASAPGRRVHITDTQYF.